The subject of this entry is one T cell receptor (beta chain). This record belongs to a study of blood T cell repertoires in COVID-19. Turning to the study itself: Samples representing acute and convalescent COVID-19 were sourced from the United States, Italy and Spain. T cells, B-cell-depleted T cells, or PBMCs supplied cDNA or gDNA.

The CDR3 loop spans 14 amino acids. Per the authors' pipeline: Amplified reference gene primers provided the basis for estimating nucleated cell counts. Libraries were prepared by immunoSEQ multiplex PCR; TCRdb keeps only in-frame clonotypes and omits some of them. V, J and clone size are those of that table, while D and trimming were read from the DNA. This table has around 300,000 clones, 70% to 90% appearing once. The chain links TRBV21-1 to TRBJ1-6; the table's D call TRBD1 went unverified against the DNA. TRBV21-1 is tagged as a pseudogene. The specimen was peripheral blood. The sequence came from an older woman with acute or convalescent COVID-19. In DNA, the CDR3 is TGTGCCAGCAGCGCCGGGACAGGACCCTCACCCCTCCACTTT. It specifies CASSAGTGPSPLHF.